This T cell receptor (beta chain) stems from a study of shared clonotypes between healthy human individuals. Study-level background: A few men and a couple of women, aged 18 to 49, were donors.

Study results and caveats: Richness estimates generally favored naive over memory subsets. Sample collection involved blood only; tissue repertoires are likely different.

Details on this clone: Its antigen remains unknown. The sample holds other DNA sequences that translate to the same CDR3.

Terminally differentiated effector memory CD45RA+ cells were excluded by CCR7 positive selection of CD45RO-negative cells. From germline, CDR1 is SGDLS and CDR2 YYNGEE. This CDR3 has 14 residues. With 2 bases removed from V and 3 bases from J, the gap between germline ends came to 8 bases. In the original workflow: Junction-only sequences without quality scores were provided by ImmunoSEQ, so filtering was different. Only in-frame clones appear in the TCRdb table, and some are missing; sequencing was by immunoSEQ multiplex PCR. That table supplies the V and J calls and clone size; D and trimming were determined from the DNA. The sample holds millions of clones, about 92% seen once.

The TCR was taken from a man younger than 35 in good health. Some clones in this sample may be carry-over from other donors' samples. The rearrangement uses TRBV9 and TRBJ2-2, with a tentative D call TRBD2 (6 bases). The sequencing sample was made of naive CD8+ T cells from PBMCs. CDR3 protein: CASSVGGDTGELFF. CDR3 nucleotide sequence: TGTGCCAGCAGCGTGGGGGGAGACACCGGGGAGCTGTTTTTT.